This TCR beta chain was recorded in a study of shared clonotypes between healthy human individuals. The CDR3 has 13 residues. In germline, CDR1 is GTSNPN, CDR2 SVGIG (reference sequence). V lost 5 bases to trimming and J lost 11 bases, with 21 bases between them. Turning to this clone: It may be a read error: a sequence one base away is much more abundant. The sample holds other DNA sequences that translate to the same CDR3.

Measured with immunoSEQ multiplex PCR; TCRdb has only the in-frame clones, and not every one. The table includes 400,000 to 500,000 clones, less than 80% detected once. All the donors were Caucasian adults who lived in Nashville, Tennessee. The chain employs TRBV30 and TRBJ1-1, with D possibly being TRBD1 (5 bases). Specimen: PBMCs. This sequence originates from a middle-aged woman in good health. Some clones in this sample may be carry-over from other donors' samples. The CDR3, as DNA: TGTGCCTGGGGAGAGCAGGGCATTACTGGGGCTTTCTTT. This codes for CAWGEQGITGAFF. Looking up the rest from reference TRBV30 and TRBJ1-1 gives the full variable domain: SQTIHQWPATLVQPVGSPLSLECTVEGTSNPNLYWYRQAAGRGLQLLFYSVGIGQISSEVPQNLSASRPQDRQFILSSKKLLLSDSGFYLCAWGEQGITGAFFGQGTRLTVV.